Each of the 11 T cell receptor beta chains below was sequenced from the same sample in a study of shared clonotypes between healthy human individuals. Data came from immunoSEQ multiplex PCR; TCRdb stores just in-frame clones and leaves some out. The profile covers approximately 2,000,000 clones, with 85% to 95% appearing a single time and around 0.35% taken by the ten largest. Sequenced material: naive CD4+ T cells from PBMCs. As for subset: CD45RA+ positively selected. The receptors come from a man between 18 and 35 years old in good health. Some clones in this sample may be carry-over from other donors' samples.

CDR3 protein: CASSLDYEQYF. CDR3 in DNA: TGTGCCAGCAGCCTAGACTACGAGCAGTACTTC. This chain uses TRBV6-5 with TRBJ2-7; D unclear. Germline V CDR1 and CDR2: MNHEY, SVGAGI. The CDR3 loop spans 11 amino acids. The germline V and J ends were trimmed by 6 bases and 3 bases, with 6 bases remaining between them.

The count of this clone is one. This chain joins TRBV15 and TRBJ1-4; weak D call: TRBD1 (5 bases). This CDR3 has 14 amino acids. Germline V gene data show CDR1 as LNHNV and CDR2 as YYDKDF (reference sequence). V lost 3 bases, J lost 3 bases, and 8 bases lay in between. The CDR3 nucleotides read TGTGCCACCAGCAGCTGGGGGGCTAATGAAAAACTGTTTTTT. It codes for CATSSWGANEKLFF. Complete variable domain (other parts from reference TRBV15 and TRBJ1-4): DAMVIQNPRYQVTQFGKPVTLSCSQTLNHNVMYWYQQKSSQAPKLLFHYYDKDFNNEADTPDNFQSRRPNTSFCFLDIRSPGLGDTAMYLCATSSWGANEKLFFGSGTQLSVL.

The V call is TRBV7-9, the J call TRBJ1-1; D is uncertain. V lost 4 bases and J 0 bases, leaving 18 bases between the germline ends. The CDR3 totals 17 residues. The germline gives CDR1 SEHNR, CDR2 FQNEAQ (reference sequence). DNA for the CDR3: TGTGCCAGCAGCTCCCCGATGTTGATCGGAATGAACACTGAAGCTTTCTTT. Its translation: CASSSPMLIGMNTEAFF.

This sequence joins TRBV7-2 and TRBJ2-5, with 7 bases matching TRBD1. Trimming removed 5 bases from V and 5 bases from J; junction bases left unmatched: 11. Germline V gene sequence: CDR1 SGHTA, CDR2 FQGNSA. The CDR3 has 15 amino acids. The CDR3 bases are TGTGCCAGCAGCCCGTGGACAGGCTCTGTGGAGACCCAGTACTTC. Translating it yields CASSPWTGSVETQYF.

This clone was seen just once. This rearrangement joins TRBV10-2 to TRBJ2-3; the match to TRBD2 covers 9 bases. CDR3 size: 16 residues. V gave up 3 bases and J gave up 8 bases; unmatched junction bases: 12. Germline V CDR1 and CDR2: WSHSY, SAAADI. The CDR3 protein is CASSELSSGSTGTQYF. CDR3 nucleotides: TGCGCCAGCAGTGAATTGAGTAGCGGGAGTACGGGTACGCAGTATTTT.

The CDR3 sequence: CASSLGGWPSMVYEQFF. CDR3 in DNA: TGTGCCAGCAGCTTAGGAGGGTGGCCCTCCATGGTCTATGAGCAGTTCTTC. The chain couples TRBV7-3 to TRBJ2-1, with a tentative D call TRBD2 (6 bases). The germline V and J ends were trimmed by 2 bases and 8 bases, with 22 bases remaining between them. The CDR3 loop spans 17 amino acids. Germline V lookup: CDR1 SGHTA, CDR2 FQGTGA.

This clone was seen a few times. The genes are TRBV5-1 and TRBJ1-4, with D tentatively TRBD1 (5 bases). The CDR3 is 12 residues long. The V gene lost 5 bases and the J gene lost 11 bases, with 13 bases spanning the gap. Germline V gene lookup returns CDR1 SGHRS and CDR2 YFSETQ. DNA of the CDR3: TGCGCCAGCAGTCCAGACGGGGGGAAACTGTTTTTT. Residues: CASSPDGGKLFF.

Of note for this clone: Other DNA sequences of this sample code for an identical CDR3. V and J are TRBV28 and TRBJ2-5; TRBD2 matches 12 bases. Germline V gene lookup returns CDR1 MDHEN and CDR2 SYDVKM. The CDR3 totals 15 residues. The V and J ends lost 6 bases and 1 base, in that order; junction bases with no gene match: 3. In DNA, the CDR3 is TGTGCCAGCAGCCCTAGCGGGAGGGCCCAAGAGACCCAGTACTTC. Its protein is CASSPSGRAQETQYF.

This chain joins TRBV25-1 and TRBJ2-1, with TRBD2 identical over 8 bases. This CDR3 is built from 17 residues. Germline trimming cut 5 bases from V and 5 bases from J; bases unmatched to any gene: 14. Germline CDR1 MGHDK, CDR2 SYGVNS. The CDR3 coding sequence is TGTGCCAGCAGTACAGCGGGAGAAGGGCGTATAGACAATGAGCAGTTCTTC. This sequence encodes CASSTAGEGRIDNEQFF.

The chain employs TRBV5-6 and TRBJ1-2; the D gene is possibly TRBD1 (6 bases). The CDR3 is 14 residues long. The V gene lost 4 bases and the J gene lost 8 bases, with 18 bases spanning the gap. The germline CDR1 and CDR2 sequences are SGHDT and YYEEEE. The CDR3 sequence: CASSRTYQGYGYTF. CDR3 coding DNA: TGTGCCAGCAGCCGAACTTATCAGGGGTACGGCTACACCTTC.

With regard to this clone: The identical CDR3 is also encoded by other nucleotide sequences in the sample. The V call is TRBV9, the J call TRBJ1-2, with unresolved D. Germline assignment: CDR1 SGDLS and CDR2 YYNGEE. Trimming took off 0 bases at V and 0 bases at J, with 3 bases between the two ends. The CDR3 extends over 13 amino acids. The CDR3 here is CASSVGPNYGYTF. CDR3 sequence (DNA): TGTGCCAGCAGCGTAGGCCCTAACTATGGCTACACCTTC.